This note documents a single T cell receptor (beta chain) sequence. The sample originates from a study of blood T cell repertoires in COVID-19. CDR1 SGHTA and CDR2 FQGNSA come from the germline V gene. The CDR3 consists of 16 residues. V shed 5 bases, J shed 4 bases, and the junction held 12 bases outside the gene matches. Some clones are missing from TCRdb's copy, which holds only in-frame ones; the method was immunoSEQ multiplex PCR. The sample has about 81,000 clones; roughly 90% are singletons. The chain links TRBV7-2 to TRBJ1-2; the match to TRBD1 covers 8 bases. The sequence was obtained from a man between 65 and 79 years old with active or convalescent COVID-19. Specimen: peripheral blood. The CDR3 DNA is TGTGCCAGCAGCCCGCAGGTCGGCCAGGGGGCCTATGGCTACACCTTC. This translates into CASSPQVGQGAYGYTF. The whole variable domain, remainder taken from reference TRBV7-2 and TRBJ1-2, is GAGVSQSPSNKVTEKGKDVELRCDPISGHTALYWYRQSLGQGLEFLIYFQGNSAPDKSGLPSDRFSAERTGGSVSTLTIQRTQQEDSAVYLCASSPQVGQGAYGYTFGSGTRLTVV.